The 24 T cell receptor beta chains in this list originate from one sample, sequenced in a study of T-cell reconstitution after alpha-beta-depleted transplantation in children. Construction of the TCRbeta library involved unique molecular identifiers. TCRdb redid the calling of the PCR reads with MiXCR, one entry per CDR3 protein. The data contain over 200,000 distinct CDR3 sequences, 7.5% to 9.5% of them singletons. The sample was PBMCs, mostly from graft donor cells, taken 360 days after TCRalphabeta/CD19-depleted stem cell transplant. The source is a male patient between 2 and 15 years old who had a stem cell transplant for acute myeloid leukemia, so the T cells may come from the graft donor.

The chain combines TRBV5-1 with TRBJ2-1; no reliable D call. CDR1 is SGHRS, CDR2 YFSETQ, per germline. The CDR3 loop spans 16 amino acids. V dropped 0 bases and J dropped 2 bases, with 12 bases sitting between them. The CDR3 sequence is CASSLAAAETYNEQFF. CDR3 bases: TGCGCCAGCAGCTTGGCCGCAGCAGAGACCTACAATGAGCAGTTCTTC.

This clonotype was observed a few times. The chain has TRBV20-1 and TRBJ2-5; TRBD1 is a possible D gene (5 bases). Deletions cut 3 bases from V and 5 bases from J, with 16 bases between. The length of the CDR3 is 14 residues. CDR1 and CDR2 (germline): DFQATT, SNEGSKA (reference sequence). CDR3 DNA sequence: TGCAGTGCTAGGGTGAGCCAGGGCCTGGAGACCCAGTACTTC. Its translation: CSARVSQGLETQYF.

This clonotype has more than one count but fewer than ten. The V gene is TRBV5-1, the J gene TRBJ2-1, with D perhaps matching TRBD2 (6 bases). The CDR3 is 16 residues long. The V and J ends lost 4 bases and 0 bases respectively, with 14 bases between them. Germline V gene sequence: CDR1 SGHRS, CDR2 YFSETQ. CDR3 DNA: TGCGCCAGCAGCCCCACTGCCGGGAGCTCCTACAATGAGCAGTTCTTC. Its translation: CASSPTAGSSYNEQFF.

V and J are TRBV20-1 and TRBJ2-1; D not certain. The CDR3 has 13 residues. Germline CDR1 is DFQATT and CDR2 is SNEGSKA (reference sequence). V lost 4 bases and J 3 bases, leaving 10 bases between the germline ends. The CDR3 loop reads CSANGRLYNEQFF. CDR3 nucleotides: TGCAGTGCTAACGGACGGCTCTACAATGAGCAGTTCTTC.

CDR3 bases: TGCAGTGCTAGTAAGACTAGCGGAGTCTACAATGAGCAGTTCTTC. Protein sequence: CSASKTSGVYNEQFF. V gene TRBV20-1 combines with J gene TRBJ2-1, with TRBD2 identical over 9 bases. Germline V gene sequence: CDR1 DFQATT, CDR2 SNEGSKA (reference sequence). Trimming cost V 3 bases and J 3 bases; bases outside gene matches: 6. The CDR3 extends over 15 amino acids.

This clonotype occurred a few times. The rearrangement links TRBV7-9 to TRBJ2-1; TRBD2 agrees at 10 bases. Trimming took 3 bases from V and 7 from J; bases not matched to a gene: 6. CDR3 length: 15 residues. Germline CDR1 is SEHNR and CDR2 is FQNEAQ (reference sequence). The CDR3 region is CASSFPGLAINEQFF. In DNA, the CDR3 is TGTGCCAGCAGCTTTCCGGGACTAGCGATTAATGAGCAGTTCTTC. Using reference TRBV7-9 and TRBJ2-1 for the parts outside the CDR3, the full variable domain is DTGVSQNPRHKITKRGQNVTFRCDPISEHNRLYWYRQTLGQGPEFLTYFQNEAQLEKSRLLSDRFSAERPKGSFSTLEIQRTEQGDSAMYLCASSFPGLAINEQFFGPGTRLTVL.

The gene calls are TRBV7-3 and TRBJ2-7, with TRBD1 as a possible D gene (5 bases). The germline V and J ends were trimmed by 6 bases and 3 bases, with 12 bases remaining between them. The CDR3 extends over 13 amino acids. Germline CDR1 reads SGHTA; CDR2 reads FQGTGA. This CDR3 is CASSPAGIYEQYF. DNA of the CDR3: TGTGCCAGCAGTCCAGCAGGGATCTACGAGCAGTACTTC.

In its sample, this clonotype was seen many times. The V gene is TRBV6-5, the J gene TRBJ1-6; D is unclear. V was shortened by 0 bases and J by 7 bases, with 7 bases between the two germline ends. Germline values: CDR1 MNHEY, CDR2 SVGAGI. This CDR3 has 14 residues. The CDR3 DNA reads as TGTGCCAGCAGTTACTCGATAATCAATTCACCCCTCCACTTT. It yields the protein CASSYSIINSPLHF.

The J gene is TRBJ2-7, the V gene TRBV4-3, with 7 bases aligning to TRBD1. V shed 1 base, J shed 2 bases, and the junction held 5 bases outside the gene matches. CDR1 is LGHNA, CDR2 YSLEER, per germline. CDR3 length equals 15 residues. The CDR3 nucleotides are TGCGCCAGCAGCCAAGGGAACAGGGGCGCCTACGAGCAGTACTTC. Translated: CASSQGNRGAYEQYF.

This clonotype was counted between two and nine times. The CDR3: CSVDGGSGHEQYF. CDR3 DNA sequence: TGCAGCGTTGATGGGGGGAGTGGACACGAGCAGTACTTC. The gene calls are TRBV29-1 and TRBJ2-7; possible D gene TRBD2, 6 bases. This CDR3 contains 13 residues. V shed 3 bases and J shed 5 bases, with 14 bases lying between them. Per germline, CDR1 SQVTM and CDR2 ANQGSEA.

The V and J genes are TRBV7-6 and TRBJ1-6; D uncertain. The germline V gene has CDR1 SGHVS and CDR2 FNYEAQ. The CDR3 is 12 amino acids. V lost 5 bases to trimming and J lost 9 bases, with 8 bases between them. For the CDR3, the DNA is TGTGCCAGCAGCCTTGAAGGTTCACCCCTCCACTTT. Residues: CASSLEGSPLHF.

This clonotype was seen at least ten times. The rearrangement joins TRBV12-3 or TRBV12-4 to TRBJ2-3; 9 bases are a match to TRBD2. This CDR3 is built from 15 residues. After removal of 6 bases from V and 0 bases from J, the junction contained 4 bases not matched to a gene. CDR3 amino acids: CASSRLAASTDTQYF. CDR3 nucleotides: TGTGCCAGCAGCCGACTAGCGGCTAGCACAGATACGCAGTATTTT.

V gene TRBV7-2 combines with J gene TRBJ2-5, with D hard to call. The V gene's germline CDR1 is SGHTA and CDR2 FQGNSA. The V and J ends lost 5 bases and 3 bases respectively, with 10 bases between them. The CDR3 has 13 amino acids. The CDR3 DNA sequence: TGTGCCAGCAGCGCTCCCCCCGAAGAGACCCAGTACTTC. It yields the protein CASSAPPEETQYF.

This clonotype was counted at least ten times. J is TRBJ2-7 and V is TRBV3-1; TRBD1 might be the D (7 bases). Germline CDR1 reads LGHDT; CDR2 reads YNNKEL (reference sequence). This CDR3 has 15 amino acids. Trimming cost V 1 base and J 6 bases, with 16 bases left between them. CDR3 region: CASSQVAGGNGEQYF. CDR3 coding DNA: TGTGCCAGCAGCCAAGTGGCAGGGGGGAATGGCGAGCAGTACTTC.

This clonotype showed up many times. This sequence joins TRBV18 and TRBJ2-1, with 7 bases that match TRBD1. There are 13 residues in the CDR3. J was trimmed by 7 bases and V by 2 bases; bases with no gene match: 2. Per germline, CDR1 KGHSH and CDR2 LQKENI. The CDR3 protein is CASSPVRGNEQFF. The CDR3 bases are TGTGCCAGCTCACCAGTCAGGGGGAATGAGCAGTTCTTC. The entire variable domain, with the rest obtained from reference TRBV18 and TRBJ2-1, is as follows: NAGVMQNPRHLVRRRGQEARLRCSPMKGHSHVYWYRQLPEEGLKFMVYLQKENIIDESGMPKERFSAEFPKEGPSILRIQQVVRGDSAAYFCASSPVRGNEQFFGPGTRLTVL.

V usage is TRBV6-1 and J usage is TRBJ1-5; 7 positions agree with TRBD1. The CDR3 spans 15 residues. With 3 bases clipped from V and 4 bases from J, the junction kept 6 bases outside the gene matches. CDR1 is MNHNS, CDR2 SASEGT, per germline. The CDR3 is CASSDQTGSNQPQHF. The CDR3 nucleotides are TGTGCCAGCAGTGACCAGACAGGGAGTAATCAGCCCCAGCATTTT.

This clonotype has a count of ten or more. The gene calls are TRBV5-6 and TRBJ2-3; D gene uncertain. CDR1 and CDR2 from the germline V gene are SGHDT and YYEEEE. Trimming removed 0 bases from V and 5 bases from J, with 7 bases in between. The CDR3 runs to 13 residues. DNA for the CDR3: TGTGCCAGCAGCTTGGCCCCGCAAGATACGCAGTATTTT. It translates to CASSLAPQDTQYF.

This clonotype was picked up many times. The chain is built from TRBV7-6 and TRBJ1-4; D is unresolved. V was cut by 0 bases and J by 4 bases, with 9 bases left in between. The CDR3 has 15 residues. CDR1 SGHVS and CDR2 FNYEAQ come from the germline V gene. The CDR3 loop is CASSLASRDNEKLFF. For the CDR3, the DNA is TGTGCCAGCAGCTTAGCGAGCAGAGATAATGAAAAACTGTTTTTT.

This clonotype was found a few times. This chain's CDR3 is CASSLARTDKETQYF. The CDR3 region has the DNA TGTGCCAGCAGCTTAGCCCGGACGGATAAAGAGACCCAGTACTTC. This rearrangement joins TRBV7-9 to TRBJ2-5; D is undetermined. The CDR3 is 15 residues long. Trimming removed 0 bases from V and 3 bases from J, with 11 bases in between. The germline CDR1 and CDR2 sequences are SEHNR and FQNEAQ (reference sequence).

In its sample, this clonotype was seen a few times. The chain couples TRBV11-1 to TRBJ2-1, with 8 bases matching TRBD2. The V gene's germline CDR1 is SGHAT and CDR2 FQDESV (reference sequence). The CDR3 runs to 17 residues. J lost 3 bases, V lost 5 bases, and 12 bases had no gene match. This CDR3 reads CASSPERGAGVYNEQFF. The CDR3 DNA sequence: TGTGCCAGCAGCCCCGAACGTGGAGCGGGAGTCTACAATGAGCAGTTCTTC. The whole variable domain, filled in from reference TRBV11-1 and TRBJ2-1, reads EAEVAQSPRYKITEKSQAVAFWCDPISGHATLYWYRQILGQGPELLVQFQDESVVDDSQLPKDRFSAERLKGVDSTLKIQPAELGDSAMYLCASSPERGAGVYNEQFFGPGTRLTVL.

V usage is TRBV30 and J usage is TRBJ2-1, with D possibly matching TRBD1 (6 bases). V lost 1 base, J lost 6 bases, and 19 bases lay in between. The length of the CDR3 is 16 residues. Germline lookup yields CDR1 GTSNPN and CDR2 SVGIG (reference sequence). The CDR3 here is CAWSAYGTLGFNEQFF. The DNA for the CDR3 is TGTGCCTGGAGTGCCTACGGGACACTGGGATTCAATGAGCAGTTCTTC.

The table lists this clonotype with many counts. The genes are TRBV10-3 and TRBJ2-6, with a weak D call TRBD1 (6 bases). This CDR3 is 13 amino acids long. Germline lookup yields CDR1 ENHRY and CDR2 SYGVKD. V gave up 11 bases and J gave up 2 bases, with 10 bases separating them. CDR3 protein: CAVEGAGANVLTF. The CDR3 nucleotides read TGTGCCGTCGAGGGGGCTGGGGCCAACGTCCTGACTTTC.

This clonotype was counted many times. The chain carries TRBV20-1 and TRBJ2-1, with 8 bases lining up with TRBD2. J was trimmed by 8 bases and V by 6 bases; bases with no gene match: 6. CDR1 is DFQATT and CDR2 is SNEGSKA in the germline V gene (reference sequence). CDR3 length: 12 amino acids. CDR3 residues: CSAKFSGDEQFF. CDR3 nucleotide sequence: TGCAGTGCCAAATTTAGCGGGGATGAGCAGTTCTTC.

This clonotype was seen ten or more times. The chain is built from TRBV20-1 and TRBJ1-3; no clear D. V was trimmed by 6 bases and J by 0 bases, leaving 12 bases between them. Looked up from germline, CDR1 is DFQATT and CDR2 is SNEGSKA (reference sequence). The CDR3 loop spans 14 amino acids. The CDR3 sequence is CSAPNSRSGNTIYF. CDR3 DNA: TGCAGTGCCCCAAACAGTCGCTCTGGAAACACCATATATTTT.